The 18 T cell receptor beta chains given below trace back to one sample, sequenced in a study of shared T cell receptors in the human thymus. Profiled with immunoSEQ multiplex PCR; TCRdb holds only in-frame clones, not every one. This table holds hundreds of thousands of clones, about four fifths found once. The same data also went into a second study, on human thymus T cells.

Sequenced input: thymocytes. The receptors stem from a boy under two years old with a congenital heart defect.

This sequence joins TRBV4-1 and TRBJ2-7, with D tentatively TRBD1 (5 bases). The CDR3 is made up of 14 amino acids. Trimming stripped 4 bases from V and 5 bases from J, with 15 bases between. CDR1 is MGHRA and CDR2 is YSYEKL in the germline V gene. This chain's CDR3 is CASSLKPGLNEQYF. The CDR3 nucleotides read TGCGCCAGCAGCCTAAAACCAGGGCTTAACGAGCAGTACTTC.

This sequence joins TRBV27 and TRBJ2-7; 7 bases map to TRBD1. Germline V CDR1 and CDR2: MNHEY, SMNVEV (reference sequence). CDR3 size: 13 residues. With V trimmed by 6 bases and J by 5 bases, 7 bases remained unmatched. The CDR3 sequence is CASSNSGTDEQYF. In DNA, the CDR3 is TGTGCCAGCAGCAATTCCGGGACAGACGAGCAGTACTTC.

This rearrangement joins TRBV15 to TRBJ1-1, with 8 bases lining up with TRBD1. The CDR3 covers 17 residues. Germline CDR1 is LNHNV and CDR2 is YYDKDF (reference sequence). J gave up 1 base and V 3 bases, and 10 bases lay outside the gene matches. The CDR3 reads CATSRVRTGGGNTEAFF. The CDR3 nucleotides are TGTGCCACCAGCAGGGTTCGTACAGGGGGGGGGAACACTGAAGCTTTCTTT.

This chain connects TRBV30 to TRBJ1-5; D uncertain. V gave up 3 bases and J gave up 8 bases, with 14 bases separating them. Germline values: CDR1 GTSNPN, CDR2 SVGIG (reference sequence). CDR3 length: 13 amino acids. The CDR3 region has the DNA TGTGCCTGGAGAAATCCCCTAGATGAGCCCCAGCATTTT. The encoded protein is CAWRNPLDEPQHF. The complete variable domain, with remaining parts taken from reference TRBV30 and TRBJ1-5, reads SQTIHQWPATLVQPVGSPLSLECTVEGTSNPNLYWYRQAAGRGLQLLFYSVGIGQISSEVPQNLSASRPQDRQFILSSKKLLLSDSGFYLCAWRNPLDEPQHFGDGTRLSIL.

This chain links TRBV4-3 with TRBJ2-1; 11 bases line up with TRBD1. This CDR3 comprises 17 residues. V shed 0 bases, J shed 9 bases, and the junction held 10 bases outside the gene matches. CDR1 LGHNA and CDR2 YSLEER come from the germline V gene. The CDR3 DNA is TGCGCCAGCAGCCAAGACCGTCCGGGACAGGGGGAGGGTGAGCAGTTCTTC. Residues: CASSQDRPGQGEGEQFF.

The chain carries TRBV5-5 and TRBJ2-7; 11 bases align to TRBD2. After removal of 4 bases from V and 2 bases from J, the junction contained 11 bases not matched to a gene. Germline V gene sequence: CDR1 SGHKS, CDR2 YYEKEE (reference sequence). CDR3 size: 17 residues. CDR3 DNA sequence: TGTGCCAGCAGCCTGGGGCAACGACTAGCGGGACCCTACGAGCAGTACTTC. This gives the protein CASSLGQRLAGPYEQYF.

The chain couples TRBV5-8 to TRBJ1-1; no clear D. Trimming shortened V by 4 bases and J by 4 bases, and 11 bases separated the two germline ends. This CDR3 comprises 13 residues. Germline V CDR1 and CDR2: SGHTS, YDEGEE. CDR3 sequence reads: CASSHNNRTEAFF. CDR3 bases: TGTGCCAGCAGCCACAATAATCGCACTGAAGCTTTCTTT. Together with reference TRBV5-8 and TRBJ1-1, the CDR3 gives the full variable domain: EAGVTQSPTHLIKTRGQQATLRCSPISGHTSVYWYQQALGLGLQFLLWYDEGEERNRGNFPPRFSGRQFPNYSSELNVNALELEDSALYLCASSHNNRTEAFFGQGTRLTVV.

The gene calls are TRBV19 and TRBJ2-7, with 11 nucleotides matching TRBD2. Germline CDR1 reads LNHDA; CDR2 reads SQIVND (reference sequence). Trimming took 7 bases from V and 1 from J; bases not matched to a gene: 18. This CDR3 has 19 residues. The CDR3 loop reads CASTPLGRGTSGRSYEQYF. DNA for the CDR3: TGTGCCAGTACCCCGCTAGGCAGGGGCACTAGCGGGAGATCCTACGAGCAGTACTTC. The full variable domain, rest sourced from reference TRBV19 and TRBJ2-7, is DGGITQSPKYLFRKEGQNVTLSCEQNLNHDAMYWYRQDPGQGLRLIYYSQIVNDFQKGDIAEGYSVSREKKESFPLTVTSAQKNPTAFYLCASTPLGRGTSGRSYEQYFGPGTRLTVT.

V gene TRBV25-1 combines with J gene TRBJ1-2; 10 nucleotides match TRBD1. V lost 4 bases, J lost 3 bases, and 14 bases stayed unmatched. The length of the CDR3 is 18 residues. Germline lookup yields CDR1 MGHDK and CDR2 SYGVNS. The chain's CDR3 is CASSAQNTGTGEDYGYTF. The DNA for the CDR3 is TGTGCCAGCAGTGCCCAAAACACCGGGACAGGGGAGGACTATGGCTACACCTTC.

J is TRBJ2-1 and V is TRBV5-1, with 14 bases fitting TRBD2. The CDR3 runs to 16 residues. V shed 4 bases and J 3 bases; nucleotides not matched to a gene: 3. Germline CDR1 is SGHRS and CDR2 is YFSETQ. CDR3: CASSRLAGGVYNEQFF. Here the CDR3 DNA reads TGCGCCAGCAGCAGACTAGCGGGAGGGGTCTACAATGAGCAGTTCTTC.

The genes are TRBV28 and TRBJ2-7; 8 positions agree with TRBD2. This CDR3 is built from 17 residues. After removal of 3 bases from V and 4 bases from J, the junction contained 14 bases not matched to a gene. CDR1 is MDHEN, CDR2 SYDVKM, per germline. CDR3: CASSFDSLGLVSYEQYF. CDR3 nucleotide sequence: TGTGCCAGCAGTTTTGATTCCCTGGGACTAGTTAGTTACGAGCAGTACTTC.

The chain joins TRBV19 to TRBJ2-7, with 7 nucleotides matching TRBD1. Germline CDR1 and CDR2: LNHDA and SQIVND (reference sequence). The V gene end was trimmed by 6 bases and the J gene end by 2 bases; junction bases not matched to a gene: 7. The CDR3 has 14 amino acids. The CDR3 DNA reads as TGTGCCAGTAGCTCACAGGGGAAGCCCTACGAGCAGTACTTC. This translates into CASSSQGKPYEQYF.

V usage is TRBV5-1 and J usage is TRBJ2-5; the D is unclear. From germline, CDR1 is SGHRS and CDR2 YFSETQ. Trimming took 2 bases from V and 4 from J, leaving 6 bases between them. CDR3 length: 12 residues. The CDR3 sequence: CASSLQRETQYF. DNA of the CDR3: TGCGCCAGCAGCTTACAGAGAGAGACCCAGTACTTC.

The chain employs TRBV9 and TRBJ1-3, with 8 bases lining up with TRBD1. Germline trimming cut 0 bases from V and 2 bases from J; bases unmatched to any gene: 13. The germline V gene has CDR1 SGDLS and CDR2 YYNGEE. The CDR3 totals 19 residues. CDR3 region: CASSVGMLTGRGPGNTIYF. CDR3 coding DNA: TGTGCCAGCAGCGTAGGAATGCTAACGGGCAGGGGGCCTGGAAACACCATATATTTT. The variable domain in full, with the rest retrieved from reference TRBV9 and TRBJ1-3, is DSGVTQTPKHLITATGQRVTLRCSPRSGDLSVYWYQQSLDQGLQFLIQYYNGEERAKGNILERFSAQQFPDLHSELNLSSLELGDSALYFCASSVGMLTGRGPGNTIYFGEGSWLTVV.

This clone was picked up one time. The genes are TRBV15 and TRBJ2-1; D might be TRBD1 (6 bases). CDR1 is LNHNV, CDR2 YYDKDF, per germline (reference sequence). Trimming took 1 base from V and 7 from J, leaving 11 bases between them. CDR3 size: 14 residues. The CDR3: CATSRGDILNEQFF. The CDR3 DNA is TGTGCCACCAGCAGAGGGGACATTCTGAATGAGCAGTTCTTC.

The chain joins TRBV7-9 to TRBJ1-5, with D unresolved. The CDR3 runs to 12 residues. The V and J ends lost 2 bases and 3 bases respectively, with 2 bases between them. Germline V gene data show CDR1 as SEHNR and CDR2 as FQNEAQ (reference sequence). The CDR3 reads CASSLLNQPQHF. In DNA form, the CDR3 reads TGTGCCAGCAGCTTACTCAATCAGCCCCAGCATTTT.

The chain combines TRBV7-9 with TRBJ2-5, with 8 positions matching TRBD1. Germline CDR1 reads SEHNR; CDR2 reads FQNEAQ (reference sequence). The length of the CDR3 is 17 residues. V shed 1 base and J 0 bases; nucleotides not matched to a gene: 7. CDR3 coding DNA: TGTGCCAGCAGCTTAGGGTCTTCAGGGGGCGACCAAGAGACCCAGTACTTC. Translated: CASSLGSSGGDQETQYF.

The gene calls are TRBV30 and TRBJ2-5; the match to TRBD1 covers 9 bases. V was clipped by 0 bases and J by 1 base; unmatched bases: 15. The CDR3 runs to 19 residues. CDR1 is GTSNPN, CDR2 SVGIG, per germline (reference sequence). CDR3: CAWSVQGAQTKKFQETQYF. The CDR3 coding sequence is TGTGCCTGGAGTGTACAGGGGGCCCAGACCAAGAAATTCCAAGAGACCCAGTACTTC.